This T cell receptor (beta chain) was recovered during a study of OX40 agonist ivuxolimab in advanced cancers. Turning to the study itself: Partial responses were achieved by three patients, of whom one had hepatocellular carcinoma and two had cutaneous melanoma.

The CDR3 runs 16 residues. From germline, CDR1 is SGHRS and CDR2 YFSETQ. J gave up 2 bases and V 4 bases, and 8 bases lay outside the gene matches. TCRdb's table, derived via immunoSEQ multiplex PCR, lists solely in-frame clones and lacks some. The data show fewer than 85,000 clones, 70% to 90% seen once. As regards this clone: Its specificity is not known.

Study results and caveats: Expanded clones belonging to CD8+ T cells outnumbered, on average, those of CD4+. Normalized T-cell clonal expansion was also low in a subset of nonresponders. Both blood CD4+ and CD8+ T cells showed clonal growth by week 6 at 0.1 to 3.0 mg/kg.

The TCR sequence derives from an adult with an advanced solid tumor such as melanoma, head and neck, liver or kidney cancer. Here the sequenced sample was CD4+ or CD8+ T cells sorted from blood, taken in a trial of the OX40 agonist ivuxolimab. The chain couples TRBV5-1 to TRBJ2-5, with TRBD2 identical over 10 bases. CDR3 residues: CASSKVPAGGQETQYF. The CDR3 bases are TGCGCCAGCAGCAAGGTGCCAGCGGGAGGGCAAGAGACCCAGTACTTC.